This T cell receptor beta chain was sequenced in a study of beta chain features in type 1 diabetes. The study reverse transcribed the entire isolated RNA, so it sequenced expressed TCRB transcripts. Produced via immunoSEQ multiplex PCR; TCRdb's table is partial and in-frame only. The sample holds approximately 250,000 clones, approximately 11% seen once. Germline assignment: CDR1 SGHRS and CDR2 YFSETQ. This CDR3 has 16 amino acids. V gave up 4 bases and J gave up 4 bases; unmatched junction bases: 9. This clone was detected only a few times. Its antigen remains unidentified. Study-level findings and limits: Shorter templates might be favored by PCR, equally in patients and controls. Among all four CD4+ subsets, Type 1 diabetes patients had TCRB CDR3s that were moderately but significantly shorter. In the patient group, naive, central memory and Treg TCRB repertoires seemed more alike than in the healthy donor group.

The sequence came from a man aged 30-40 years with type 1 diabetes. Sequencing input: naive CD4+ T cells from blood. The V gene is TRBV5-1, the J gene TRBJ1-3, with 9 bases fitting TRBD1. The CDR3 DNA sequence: TGCGCCAGCAGCGTGGGACAGGGAATGATCGGAAACACCATATATTTT. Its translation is CASSVGQGMIGNTIYF.